Listed here are 19 T cell receptor beta chains from one sample, sequenced in a study of cytomegalovirus exposure and HLA in healthy donors (TCRdb year 2017). Libraries were prepared through the immunoSEQ multiplex PCR assay. For the multiplex PCR, a mixture combining 60 forward primers for TCR Vbeta segments and 13 reverse primers for TCR Jbeta segments was used. TCRdb mirrors the immuneACCESS table, restricted to in-frame sequences. Some clones are absent from its copies; in checked studies, under half trace to an unresolved V gene, and the reason for the others is unknown. The sample includes around 150,000 clones, with roughly 80% observed a single time. 8.5% of the sample lies in the top ten. The sequencing sample was made of PBMCs. All receptors derive from a male donor in good health and CMV-seropositive.

The chain uses TRBV11-2 and TRBJ1-6; possibly TRBD1 for D (5 bases). Trimming cost V 5 bases and J 9 bases, with 11 bases left between them. The germline V gene encodes CDR1 SGHAT and CDR2 FQNNGV. The CDR3 runs 13 residues. In nucleotides, the CDR3 is TGTGCCAGCAGCATAAGGACACCTTCACCCCTCCACTTT. Translating gives CASSIRTPSPLHF. Drawing the rest from reference TRBV11-2 and TRBJ1-6, the complete variable domain is EAGVAQSPRYKIIEKRQSVAFWCNPISGHATLYWYQQILGQGPKLLIQFQNNGVVDDSQLPKDRFSAERLKGVDSTLKIQPAKLEDSAVYLCASSIRTPSPLHFGNGTRLTVT.

The chain couples TRBV20-1 to TRBJ2-7; TRBD1 aligns across 7 bases. Losses at the gene ends were 6 bases for V and 3 bases for J; bases not matched to a gene: 2. The CDR3 length is 11 residues. CDR1 DFQATT and CDR2 SNEGSKA come from the germline V gene (reference sequence). DNA of the CDR3: TGCAGTGCCCGGGACAGCTACGAGCAGTACTTC. This translates into CSARDSYEQYF.

The chain links TRBV28 to TRBJ1-1, with 8 bases fitting TRBD1. The V and J ends lost 4 bases and 10 bases, in that order; junction bases with no gene match: 14. The CDR3 sequence is 15 residues long. Germline CDR1 is MDHEN and CDR2 is SYDVKM. The CDR3: CASSWEQGVILGAFF. The CDR3 DNA reads as TGTGCCAGCAGTTGGGAACAGGGGGTGATTCTTGGAGCTTTCTTT. The variable domain in full, completed from reference TRBV28 and TRBJ1-1, reads DVKVTQSSRYLVKRTGEKVFLECVQDMDHENMFWYRQDPGLGLRLIYFSYDVKMKEKGDIPEGYSVSREKKERFSLILESASTNQTSMYLCASSWEQGVILGAFFGQGTRLTVV.

The gene calls are TRBV7-2 and TRBJ1-1; D possibly corresponds to TRBD1 (6 bases). V was shortened by 5 bases and J by 6 bases, with 16 bases between the two germline ends. The CDR3 is made up of 14 amino acids. The germline CDR1 and CDR2 sequences are SGHTA and FQGNSA. Here the CDR3 reads CASSDRGGRAEAFF. The CDR3 nucleotides are TGTGCCAGCAGCGACCGAGGGGGTAGGGCTGAAGCTTTCTTT.

This chain uses TRBV6-4 with TRBJ2-2, with TRBD1 matching over 7 bases. The CDR3 runs 13 residues. Germline V lookup: CDR1 MRHNA, CDR2 SNTAGT. With 3 bases clipped from V and 6 bases from J, the junction kept 1 base outside the gene matches. CDR3 nucleotides: TGTGCCAGCAGTGAGGGACAGTCCGGGGAGCTGTTTTTT. This encodes CASSEGQSGELFF.

V usage is TRBV27 and J usage is TRBJ1-2; weak D call: TRBD1 (6 bases). The CDR3 is made up of 14 amino acids. V lost 5 bases and J lost 6, with 16 bases in between. Germline CDR1 reads MNHEY; CDR2 reads SMNVEV (reference sequence). CDR3 sequence reads: CASSTRNRVNGYTF. CDR3 DNA sequence: TGTGCCAGCAGTACCAGAAACAGGGTTAATGGCTACACCTTC.

The chain uses TRBV7-2 and TRBJ2-7; D remains ambiguous. V was clipped by 3 bases and J by 10 bases, with 16 bases between them. CDR3 length: 13 amino acids. Germline V lookup: CDR1 SGHTA, CDR2 FQGNSA. CDR3 in amino acids: CASSFSLGDSQYF. CDR3 DNA: TGTGCCAGCAGCTTTTCACTCGGAGACTCCCAGTACTTC.

V is TRBV5-1 and J is TRBJ2-5, with 9 bases lining up with TRBD1. The CDR3 has 16 residues. CDR1 is SGHRS and CDR2 is YFSETQ in the germline V gene. V trimming: 0 bases; J trimming: 7 bases; junction bases outside the gene matches: 10. Here the CDR3 DNA reads TGCGCCAGCAGCTTGGTCGGGACAGGGTTTGGCGGGACCCAGTACTTC. Amino acid sequence: CASSLVGTGFGGTQYF.

The V and J genes are TRBV5-1 and TRBJ2-3; 11 bases fit TRBD1. In germline, CDR1 is SGHRS, CDR2 YFSETQ. The CDR3 covers 17 residues. Germline trimming cut 3 bases from V and 4 bases from J; bases unmatched to any gene: 10. The CDR3 protein is CASSSGQGGTWSDTQYF. The DNA for the CDR3 is TGCGCCAGCAGCTCGGGACAGGGGGGGACTTGGTCAGATACGCAGTATTTT.

The sample holds one count of this clone. V usage is TRBV28 and J usage is TRBJ2-7; no firm D call. Germline V CDR1 and CDR2: MDHEN, SYDVKM. V was shortened by 3 bases and J by 5 bases, with 11 bases between the two germline ends. The CDR3 is 13 amino acids. The CDR3 is CASSLELPHEQYF. DNA of the CDR3: TGTGCCAGCAGTTTGGAGTTGCCCCACGAGCAGTACTTC.

The chain couples TRBV5-5 to TRBJ1-1; D remains ambiguous. Per the germline V gene, CDR1 is SGHKS and CDR2 is YYEKEE (reference sequence). V gave up 6 bases and J gave up 5 bases, with 17 bases separating them. The CDR3 is 14 amino acids. Written as DNA, the CDR3 is TGTGCCAGCAACGGGGAGGGCTCGTGGACTGAAGCTTTCTTT. Translating it yields CASNGEGSWTEAFF.

The V and J genes are TRBV21-1 and TRBJ2-7; whether TRBD1, the table's D call, matches the DNA was not checked. TRBV21-1 is listed as a pseudogene. The CDR3 totals 15 residues. The CDR3 nucleotides are TGTGCCAGCAGCTCACCCACAGGGCAATCCTACGAGCAGTACTTC. Encoded protein: CASSSPTGQSYEQYF.

The chain uses TRBV6-5 and TRBJ1-2; D is undetermined. The germline V gene encodes CDR1 MNHEY and CDR2 SVGAGI. The CDR3 consists of 14 residues. Trimming took off 4 bases at V and 2 bases at J, with 11 bases between the two ends. CDR3 loop: CASSLDTPNYGYTF. CDR3 bases: TGTGCCAGCAGTTTAGACACCCCCAACTATGGCTACACCTTC.

On this clone itself: The junction and the germline gene differ at one end; a read error may be behind it. Other DNA variants within this sample encode the same CDR3. This chain links TRBV18 with TRBJ1-2; 9 bases fit TRBD1. Germline V CDR1 and CDR2: KGHSH, LQKENI. The CDR3 extends over 15 amino acids. In nucleotides, the CDR3 is TGCGCCAGCTCACCATTACAGGGGGCCTTGGATGGCTACACCTTC. This translates into CASSPLQGALDGYTF.

The CDR3 DNA reads TGTGCCACCAGCAGAGAGATCGGGGGCTACAATGAGCAGTTCTTC. It codes for CATSREIGGYNEQFF. The rearrangement joins TRBV15 to TRBJ2-1; maybe TRBD2 (6 bases). In germline, CDR1 is LNHNV, CDR2 YYDKDF (reference sequence). V lost 0 bases, J lost 3 bases, and 9 bases lay in between. CDR3 length: 15 amino acids.

The chain uses TRBV10-3 and TRBJ1-1; D remains unclear. The CDR3 covers 15 residues. V was pared by 1 base and J by 1 base, with 10 bases between. Germline V CDR1 and CDR2: ENHRY, SYGVKD. The CDR3 sequence: CAISEFETRNTEAFF. Here the CDR3 DNA reads TGTGCCATCAGTGAGTTCGAGACAAGGAACACTGAAGCTTTCTTT.

The rearrangement joins TRBV30 to TRBJ1-3; D is unresolved. From germline, CDR1 is GTSNPN and CDR2 SVGIG (reference sequence). V was pared by 0 bases and J by 4 bases, with 16 bases between. This CDR3 spans 16 amino acids. This CDR3 is CAWSVPDPHGGNTIYF. CDR3 DNA sequence: TGTGCCTGGAGTGTACCCGACCCGCACGGGGGAAACACCATATATTTT. The variable domain in full, completed from reference TRBV30 and TRBJ1-3, reads SQTIHQWPATLVQPVGSPLSLECTVEGTSNPNLYWYRQAAGRGLQLLFYSVGIGQISSEVPQNLSASRPQDRQFILSSKKLLLSDSGFYLCAWSVPDPHGGNTIYFGEGSWLTVV.

The genes are TRBV19 and TRBJ1-2, with a possible D match to TRBD1 (6 bases). CDR1 is LNHDA, CDR2 SQIVND, per germline (reference sequence). The CDR3 has 15 residues. Trimming cost V 8 bases and J 4 bases, with 20 bases left between them. Here the CDR3 DNA reads TGTGCCAGTCCCCGGGACACCGGGCGAGTCTATGGCTACACCTTC. Protein sequence: CASPRDTGRVYGYTF.

The rearrangement joins TRBV5-1 to TRBJ2-3, with 7 nucleotides matching TRBD1. The CDR3 length is 15 residues. The ends lost 1 base at V and 4 bases at J; junction bases unmatched: 6. Germline CDR1 reads SGHRS; CDR2 reads YFSETQ. CDR3 sequence reads: CASSLRQGQADTQYF. CDR3 nucleotide sequence: TGCGCCAGCAGCTTGAGACAGGGCCAGGCAGATACGCAGTATTTT. The complete variable domain, with remaining parts taken from reference TRBV5-1 and TRBJ2-3, reads KAGVTQTPRYLIKTRGQQVTLSCSPISGHRSVSWYQQTPGQGLQFLFEYFSETQRNKGNFPGRFSGRQFSNSRSEMNVSTLELGDSALYLCASSLRQGQADTQYFGPGTRLTVL.